This paragraph reports one TCR beta chain. The antigen remains undetermined. This specimen belongs to a study of cytomegalovirus exposure and HLA in healthy donors. The CDR3 runs 14 residues. The V gene's germline CDR1 is SGHTA and CDR2 FQGNSA. The J segment lost 4 bases and the V segment lost 5 bases, leaving 1 base of the junction unmatched. The study, taken as a whole, reports: In vitro testing confirmed a few CMV-associated chains as specific for CMV antigens.

Primers for the PCR totalled 60 Vbeta and 13 Jbeta. Generated by immunoSEQ multiplex PCR, the TCRdb table keeps only in-frame clones and is missing some. The sample includes some 150,000 clones, approximately 81% seen only once; the top ten take under 3%. The chain joins TRBV7-2 to TRBJ2-1, with 11 nucleotides matching TRBD1. Sequenced material: PBMCs. The clonotype was recovered from a woman in her fifties or sixties in good health and CMV-seronegative. CDR3 protein: CASSRDRGYNEQFF. DNA for the CDR3: TGTGCCAGCAGCCGGGACAGGGGGTACAATGAGCAGTTCTTC.